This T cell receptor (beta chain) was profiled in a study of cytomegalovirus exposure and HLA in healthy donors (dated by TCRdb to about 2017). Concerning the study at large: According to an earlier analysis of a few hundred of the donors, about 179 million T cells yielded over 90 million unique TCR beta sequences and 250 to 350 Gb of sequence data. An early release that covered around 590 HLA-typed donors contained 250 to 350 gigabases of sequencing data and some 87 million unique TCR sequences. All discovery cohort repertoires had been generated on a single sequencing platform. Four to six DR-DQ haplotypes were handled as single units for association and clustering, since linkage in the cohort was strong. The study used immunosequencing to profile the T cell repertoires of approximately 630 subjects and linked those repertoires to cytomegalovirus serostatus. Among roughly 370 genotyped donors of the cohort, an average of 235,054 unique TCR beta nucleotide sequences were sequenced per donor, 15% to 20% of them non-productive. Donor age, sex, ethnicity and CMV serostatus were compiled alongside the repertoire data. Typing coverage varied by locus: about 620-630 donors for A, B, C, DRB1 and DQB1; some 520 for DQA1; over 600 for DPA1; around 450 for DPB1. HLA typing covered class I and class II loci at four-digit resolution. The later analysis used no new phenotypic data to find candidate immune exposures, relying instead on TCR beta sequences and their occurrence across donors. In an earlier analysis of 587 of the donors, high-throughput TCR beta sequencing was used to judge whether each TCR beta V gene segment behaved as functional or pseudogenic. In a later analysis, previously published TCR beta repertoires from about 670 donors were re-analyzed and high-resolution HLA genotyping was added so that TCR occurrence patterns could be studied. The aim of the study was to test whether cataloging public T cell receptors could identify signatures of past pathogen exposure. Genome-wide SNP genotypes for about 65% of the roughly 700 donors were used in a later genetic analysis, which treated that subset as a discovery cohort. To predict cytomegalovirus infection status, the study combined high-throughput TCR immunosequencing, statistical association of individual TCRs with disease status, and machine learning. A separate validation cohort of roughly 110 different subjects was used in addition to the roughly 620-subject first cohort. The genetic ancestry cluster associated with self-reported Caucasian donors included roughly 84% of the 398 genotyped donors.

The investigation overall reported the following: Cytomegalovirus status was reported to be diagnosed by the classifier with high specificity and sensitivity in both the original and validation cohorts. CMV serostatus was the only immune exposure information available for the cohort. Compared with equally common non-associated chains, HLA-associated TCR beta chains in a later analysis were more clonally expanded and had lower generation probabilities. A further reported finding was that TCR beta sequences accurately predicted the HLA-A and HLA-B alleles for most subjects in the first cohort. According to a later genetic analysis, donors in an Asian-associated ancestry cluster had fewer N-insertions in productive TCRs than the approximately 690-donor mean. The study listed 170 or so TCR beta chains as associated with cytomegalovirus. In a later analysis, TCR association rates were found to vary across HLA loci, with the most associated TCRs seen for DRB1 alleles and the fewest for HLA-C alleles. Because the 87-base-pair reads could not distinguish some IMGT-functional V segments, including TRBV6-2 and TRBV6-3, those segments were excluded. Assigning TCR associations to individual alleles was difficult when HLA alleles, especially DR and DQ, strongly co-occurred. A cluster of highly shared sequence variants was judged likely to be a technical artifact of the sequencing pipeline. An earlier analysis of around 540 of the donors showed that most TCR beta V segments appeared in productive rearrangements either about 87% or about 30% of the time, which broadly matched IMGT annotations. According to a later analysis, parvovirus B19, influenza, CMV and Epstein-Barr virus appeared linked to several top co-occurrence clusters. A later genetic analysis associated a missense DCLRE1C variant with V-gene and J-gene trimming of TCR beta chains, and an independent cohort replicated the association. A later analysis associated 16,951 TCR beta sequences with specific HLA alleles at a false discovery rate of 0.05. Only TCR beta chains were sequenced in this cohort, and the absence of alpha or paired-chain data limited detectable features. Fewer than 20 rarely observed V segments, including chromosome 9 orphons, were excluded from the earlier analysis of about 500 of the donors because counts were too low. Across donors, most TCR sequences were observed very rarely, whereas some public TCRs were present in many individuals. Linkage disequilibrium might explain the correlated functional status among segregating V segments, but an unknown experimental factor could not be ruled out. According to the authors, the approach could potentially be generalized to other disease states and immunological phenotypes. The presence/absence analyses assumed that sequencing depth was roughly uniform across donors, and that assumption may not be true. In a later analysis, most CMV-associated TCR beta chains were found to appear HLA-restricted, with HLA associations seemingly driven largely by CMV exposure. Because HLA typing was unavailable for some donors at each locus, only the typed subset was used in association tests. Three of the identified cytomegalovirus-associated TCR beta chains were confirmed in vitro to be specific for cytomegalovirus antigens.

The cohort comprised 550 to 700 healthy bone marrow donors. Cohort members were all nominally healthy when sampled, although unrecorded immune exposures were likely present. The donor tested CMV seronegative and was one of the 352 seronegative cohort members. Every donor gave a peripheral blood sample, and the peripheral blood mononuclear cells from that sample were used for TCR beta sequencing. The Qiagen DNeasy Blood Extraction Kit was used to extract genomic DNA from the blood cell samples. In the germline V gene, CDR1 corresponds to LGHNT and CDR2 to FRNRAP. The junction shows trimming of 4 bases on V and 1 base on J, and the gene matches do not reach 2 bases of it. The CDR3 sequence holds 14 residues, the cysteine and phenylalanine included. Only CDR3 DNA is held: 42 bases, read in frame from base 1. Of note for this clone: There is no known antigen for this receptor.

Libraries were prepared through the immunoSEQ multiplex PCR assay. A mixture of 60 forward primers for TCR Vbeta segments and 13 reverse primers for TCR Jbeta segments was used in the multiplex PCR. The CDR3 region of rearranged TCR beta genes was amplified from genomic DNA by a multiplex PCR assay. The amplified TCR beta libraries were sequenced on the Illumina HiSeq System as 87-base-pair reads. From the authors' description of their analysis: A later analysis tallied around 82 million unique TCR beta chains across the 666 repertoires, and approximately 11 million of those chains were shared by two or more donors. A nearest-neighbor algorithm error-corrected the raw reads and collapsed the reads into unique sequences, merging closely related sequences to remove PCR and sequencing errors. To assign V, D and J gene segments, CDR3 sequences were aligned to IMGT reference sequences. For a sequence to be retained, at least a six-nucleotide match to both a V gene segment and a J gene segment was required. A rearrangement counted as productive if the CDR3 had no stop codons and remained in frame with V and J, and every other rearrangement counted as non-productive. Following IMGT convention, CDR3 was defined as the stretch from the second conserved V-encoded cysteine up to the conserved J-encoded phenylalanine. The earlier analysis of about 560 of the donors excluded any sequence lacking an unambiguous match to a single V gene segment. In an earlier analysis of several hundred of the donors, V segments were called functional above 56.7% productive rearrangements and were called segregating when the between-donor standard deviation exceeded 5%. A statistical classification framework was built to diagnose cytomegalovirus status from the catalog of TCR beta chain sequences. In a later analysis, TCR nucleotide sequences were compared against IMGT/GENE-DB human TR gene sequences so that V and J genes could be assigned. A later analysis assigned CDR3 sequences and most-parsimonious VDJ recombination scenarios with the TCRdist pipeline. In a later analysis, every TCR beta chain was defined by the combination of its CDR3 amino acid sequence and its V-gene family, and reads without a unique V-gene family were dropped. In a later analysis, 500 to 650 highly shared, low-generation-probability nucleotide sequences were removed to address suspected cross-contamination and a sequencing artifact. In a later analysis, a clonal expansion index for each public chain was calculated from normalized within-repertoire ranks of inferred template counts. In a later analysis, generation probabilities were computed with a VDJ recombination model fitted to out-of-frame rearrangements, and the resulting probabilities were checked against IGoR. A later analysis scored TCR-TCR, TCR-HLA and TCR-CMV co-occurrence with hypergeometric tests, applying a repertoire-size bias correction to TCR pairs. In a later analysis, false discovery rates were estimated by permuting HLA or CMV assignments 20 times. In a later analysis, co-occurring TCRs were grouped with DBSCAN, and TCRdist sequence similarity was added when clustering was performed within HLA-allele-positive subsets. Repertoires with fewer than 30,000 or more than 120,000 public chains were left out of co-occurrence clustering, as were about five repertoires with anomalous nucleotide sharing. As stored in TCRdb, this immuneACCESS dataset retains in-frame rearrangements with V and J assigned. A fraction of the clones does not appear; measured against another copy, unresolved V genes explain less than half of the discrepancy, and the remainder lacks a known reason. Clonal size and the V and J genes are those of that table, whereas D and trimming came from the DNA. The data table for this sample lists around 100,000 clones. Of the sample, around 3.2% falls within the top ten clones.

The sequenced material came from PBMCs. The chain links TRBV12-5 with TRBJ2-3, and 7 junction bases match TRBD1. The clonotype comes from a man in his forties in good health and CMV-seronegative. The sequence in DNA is TGTGCTAGTGGTTCGGGGACAGGCACAGATACGCAGTATTTT. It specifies CASGSGTGTDTQYF.